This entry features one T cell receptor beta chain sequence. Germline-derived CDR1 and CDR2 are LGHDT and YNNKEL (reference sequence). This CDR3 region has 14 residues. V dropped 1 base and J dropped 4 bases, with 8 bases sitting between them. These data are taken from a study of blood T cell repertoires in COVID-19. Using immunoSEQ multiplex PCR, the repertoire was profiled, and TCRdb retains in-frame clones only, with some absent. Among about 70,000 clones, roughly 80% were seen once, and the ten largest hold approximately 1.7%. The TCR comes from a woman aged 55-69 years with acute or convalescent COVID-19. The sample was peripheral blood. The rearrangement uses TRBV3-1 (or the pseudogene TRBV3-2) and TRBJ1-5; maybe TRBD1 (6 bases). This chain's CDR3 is CASSQGTANQPQHF. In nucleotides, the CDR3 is TGTGCCAGCAGCCAAGGGACAGCGAATCAGCCCCAGCATTTT.